This record concerns one TCR beta chain sequence. Its antigen is undetermined. Sequenced by immunoSEQ multiplex PCR; TCRdb stores in-frame clones only, minus some. Counted here are 70,000 or so clones, roughly nine tenths occurring once; the ten biggest clones make up 3% to 3.5%. These data come from a study of identifying expanded T cells in peripheral blood. Whole-study findings and limits: Across healthy donors, higher total template counts meant significantly greater roughly two-week count variance.

The germline gives CDR1 MNHNY, CDR2 SVGAGI (reference sequence). There are 14 residues in the CDR3. V was cut by 6 bases and J by 7 bases, with 15 bases left in between. Sequenced: blood. This TCR came from a person between 18 and 75 years old in good health. The chain recombines TRBV6-6 with TRBJ1-4, with D tentatively TRBD1 (6 bases). The CDR3 loop is CASRPTRGPEKLFF. In DNA form, the CDR3 reads TGTGCCAGCAGACCCACCAGGGGTCCTGAAAAACTGTTTTTT.